Reported below is one TCR beta chain. This clonotype has at least ten counts. Its antigen target is currently unknown. Qualities for individual bases were not recorded, and no much larger clone is one base off. Sequencing took place on an Illumina HiSeq 2500. First-strand cDNA was synthesized with Superscript III and a set of TRAV- and TRBV-specific primers, covering both TCRalpha and TCRbeta chains. TCRs were amplified with Phusion for around 20 PCR cycles, with a constant-region primer paired with the adapter attached to the V primers. Amplification of the isolated mRNA was done with the MessageAmp II aRNA Amplification Kit, which involved a roughly 15-hour in vitro transcription at 37 degrees C. mRNA for TCR sequencing was isolated with the Dynabeads mRNA DIRECT Purification Kit. A second approximately 25-cycle Phusion PCR added indexed Illumina adapters, and products were purified with AMPure XP beads. Regarding the original processing steps: Using custom Perl scripts, TCR sequences that encoded the same protein were pooled, out-of-frame sequences were dropped, and the abundance of each clonotype was calculated. The analysis excluded TCR sequences that were supported by just one read. Among the metrics used to describe the repertoires were Shannon entropy, Gini index, clonality, richness, and the frequency of TCRs shared between repertoires. TCRdb trimmed the raw reads at Q25, called clones with MiXCR and kept productive beta chains. For every CDR3 protein sequence, its rows merge into one entry that carries the most common genes and DNA. TCRdb's processing, not the authors' own work, is the source of the V and J calls. Across this sample there are 60,000 or so distinct CDR3 sequences, with less than 30% seen only once. The top ten constitute about 7% of the sample.

The data are from a study of low-dose radiotherapy and immunotherapy resistance in tumors (dated by TCRdb to between 2021 and 2022). Looking at the study overall: Cohort 1 received 0.5 Gy per fraction every 2 weeks, with a prescribed total PTV dose of 6.5 Gy. In Cohort 2, 1 Gy per fraction was delivered every two weeks, for a total of 13 Gy over 26 weeks. Patients were given nivolumab as a 240 mg flat dose every two weeks and ipilimumab at 1 mg/kg every six weeks, with both drugs delivered intravenously. Intravenous cyclophosphamide at 200 mg/m2 was administered every two weeks, one day ahead of each radiation and immunotherapy administration. Starting on cycle 1 day 1, patients took 300 mg of aspirin by mouth once a day for four cycles. The trial did not randomize participants into treatment groups. Eight patients were included in the translational analysis: three from the first dose cohort and the first five from the second dose cohort.

The CDR3, cysteine through phenylalanine, is 13 amino acids long. The CDR3 DNA has 39 bases and is translated from base 1. Germline trimming amounts to 3 bases on V and 2 bases on J, with 1 as the count of junction bases outside the gene matches. The time point label here, explained by the study, means: before trial treatment. The donors came from RACIN, which was a single-arm phase I dose-escalation trial that paired nivolumab and ipilimumab with aspirin, low-dose cyclophosphamide and low-dose radiotherapy. Patients were eligible if they had advanced solid tumors that were TIL-negative. This specimen consisted of PBMCs, obtained before treatment. This receptor was identified in a male donor with rectosigmoid adenocarcinoma. This sequence uses TRBV12-3 or TRBV12-4 and TRBJ2-7, and TRBD1 matches 7 of the central bases. The CDR3 region reads CASSFGTAYEQYF. The bases are TGTGCCAGCAGTTTCGGGACAGCCTACGAGCAGTACTTC.